One sample yielded the 6 T cell receptor beta chains listed below, sequenced in a study of T cell repertoires in cytomegalovirus infection. Their target antigens are unknown. TCRdb re-derived calls from the reads in MiXCR, one entry per CDR3 protein. Of more than 5,000 distinct CDR3 sequences in the sample, around 50% were seen once. The sequencing sample was made of PBMCs, sequenced either directly or after in vitro stimulation (not recorded which). The receptors were sampled from a human donor in good health (CMV status not recorded). Some clones in this sample may be carry-over from other donors' samples.

The CDR3 loop reads CASSPGLDYEQYF. The CDR3 DNA reads TGTGCCAGCAGCCCGGGACTCGACTACGAGCAGTACTTC. The chain has TRBV6-6 and TRBJ2-7, with a tentative D call TRBD2 (6 bases). CDR3 length: 13 amino acids. V lost 6 bases to trimming and J lost 3 bases, with 12 bases between them. Germline V gene sequence: CDR1 MNHNY, CDR2 SVGAGI (reference sequence).

The V and J genes are TRBV7-2 and TRBJ2-5, with no clear D. The CDR3 totals 19 residues. The ends were cut back, 9 bases at V and 5 bases at J, with 34 bases in the middle. CDR1 is SGHTA and CDR2 is FQGNSA in the germline V gene. CDR3 DNA sequence: TGTGCCAGGTGCTTAAGAGGAGCTAGTGGGATACCCGAAGGGGAGACCCAGTACTTC. Its translation: CARCLRGASGIPEGETQYF.

This clonotype was seen once. The V and J genes are TRBV7-8 and TRBJ2-1, with D possibly matching TRBD1 (6 bases). This CDR3 is 13 amino acids long. CDR1 is SGHVS, CDR2 FQNEAQ, per germline. V dropped 5 bases and J dropped 5 bases, with 10 bases sitting between them. The CDR3 nucleotides read TGTGCCAGCAGCCGTAACAGGGACAATGAGCAGTTCTTC. Amino acid sequence: CASSRNRDNEQFF.

As for this clonotype: At one end, the junction sequence differs from germline, possibly due to a read error. The V call is TRBV7-2, the J call TRBJ2-7; D assignment may be TRBD1 or TRBD2 (5 bases each). This CDR3 has 13 residues. CDR1 is SGHTA, CDR2 FQGNSA, per germline. The CDR3 reads CASSSGTGYEQYF. Here the CDR3 DNA reads TGCGCCAGCAGCTCGGGGACCGGCTACGAGCAGTACTTC.

With respect to this clonotype: The conserved phenylalanine or tryptophan is not found at the CDR3 terminus, so this likely reflects a read error. The CDR3 loop reads CASSPTLYSNQPQHC. The CDR3 nucleotides read TGTGCCAGCAGTCCGACACTCTATAGCAACCAGCCCCAGCATTGC. This chain links TRBV28 with TRBJ1-5, with no clear D. This CDR3 is built from 15 residues. The V gene's germline CDR1 is MDHEN and CDR2 SYDVKM.

This clonotype came up a few times. Because it lacks the conserved phenylalanine or tryptophan at the end, this CDR3 is likely a read error. The CDR3 is CASSWDTPVDYQYC. The DNA of the CDR3 is TGTGCCAGCAGCTGGGACACCCCTGTCGACTATCAGTACTGC. The rearrangement joins TRBV7-8 to TRBJ2-7; D is perhaps TRBD1 (6 bases). This CDR3 contains 14 residues. The germline V gene encodes CDR1 SGHVS and CDR2 FQNEAQ. V was shortened by 4 bases and J by 10 bases, with 20 bases between the two germline ends.